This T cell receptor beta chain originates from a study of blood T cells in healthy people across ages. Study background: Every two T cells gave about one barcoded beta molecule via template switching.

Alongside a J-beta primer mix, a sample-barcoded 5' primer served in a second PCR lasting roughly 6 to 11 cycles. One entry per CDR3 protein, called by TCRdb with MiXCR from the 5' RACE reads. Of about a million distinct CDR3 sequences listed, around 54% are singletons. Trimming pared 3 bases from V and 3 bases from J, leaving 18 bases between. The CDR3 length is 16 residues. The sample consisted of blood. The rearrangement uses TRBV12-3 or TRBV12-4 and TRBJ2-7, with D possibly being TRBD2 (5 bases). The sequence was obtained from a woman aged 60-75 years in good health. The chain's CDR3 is CASSFFFSGGHYEQYF. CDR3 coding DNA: TGTGCCAGCAGTTTTTTTTTCTCGGGCGGGCACTACGAGCAGTACTTC.